The 10 T cell receptor beta chains below were found in one sample sequenced in a study of control samples from healthy donors and cancer patients. Measured with immunoSEQ multiplex PCR; TCRdb has only the in-frame clones, and not every one. The data contain over 150,000 clones, 85% to 95% of them singletons. Source material: blood. The receptor source for this set is a man aged 18 to 29 in good health.

This clone was seen once. The chain recombines TRBV7-9 with TRBJ2-1, with D perhaps matching TRBD2 (5 bases). The V end was cut by 5 bases, the J end by 8 bases, with 16 bases between. The CDR3 length is 14 residues. Germline CDR1 and CDR2: SEHNR and FQNEAQ (reference sequence). The CDR3 coding sequence is TGTGCCAGCAGCCCCCGGGAAGGGAATCATGAGCAGTTCTTC. This sequence encodes CASSPREGNHEQFF.

This clone was observed a single time. The rearrangement uses TRBV5-4 and TRBJ2-3, with D uncertain. The CDR3 consists of 13 residues. Germline assignment: CDR1 SGHNT and CDR2 YYREEE (reference sequence). Trimming stripped 1 base from V and 4 bases from J, with 7 bases between. The CDR3: CASSLSGADTQYF. The CDR3, as DNA: TGTGCCAGCAGCTTGTCTGGGGCAGATACGCAGTATTTT. Drawing the rest from reference TRBV5-4 and TRBJ2-3, the complete variable domain is ETGVTQSPTHLIKTRGQQVTLRCSSQSGHNTVSWYQQALGQGPQFIFQYYREEENGRGNFPPRFSGLQFPNYSSELNVNALELDDSALYLCASSLSGADTQYFGPGTRLTVL.

The V and J genes are TRBV3-1 (or the pseudogene TRBV3-2) and TRBJ2-1; 7 nucleotides match TRBD1. The CDR3 spans 13 residues. J lost 9 bases, V lost 3 bases, and 5 bases had no gene match. The germline V gene has CDR1 LGHDT and CDR2 YNNKEL (reference sequence). The CDR3 is CASSHGQVPEQFF. The CDR3 DNA reads TGTGCCAGCAGCCACGGACAGGTACCTGAGCAGTTCTTC.

The chain joins TRBV18 to TRBJ2-7; D tentatively fits TRBD1 or TRBD2 (5 bases each). Germline-derived CDR1 and CDR2 are KGHSH and LQKENI. The CDR3 covers 17 residues. V lost 6 bases and J 2 bases, leaving 23 bases between the germline ends. Here the CDR3 reads CASSPEKPSGRTYEQYF. DNA of the CDR3: TGTGCCAGCTCTCCTGAGAAACCCTCGGGACGAACCTACGAGCAGTACTTC.

V usage is TRBV5-1 and J usage is TRBJ1-6; D ambiguous. Germline lookup yields CDR1 SGHRS and CDR2 YFSETQ. The CDR3 extends over 13 amino acids. The V end lost 0 bases, the J end lost 10 bases, and 8 bases lay between the germline ends. CDR3 nucleotide sequence: TGCGCCAGCAGCTTGGAGACACAGTCACCCCTCCACTTT. It yields the protein CASSLETQSPLHF.

The chain carries TRBV7-8 and TRBJ1-6; D uncertain. The CDR3 runs to 16 residues. Germline CDR1 reads SGHVS; CDR2 reads FQNEAQ. With 5 bases removed from V and 0 bases from J, the gap between germline ends came to 11 bases. The CDR3 protein is CASSARLSSYNSPLHF. The CDR3 coding sequence is TGTGCCAGCAGCGCCAGGTTAAGCTCCTATAATTCACCCCTCCACTTT.

This chain connects TRBV28 to TRBJ1-5; D is unresolved. This CDR3 contains 18 residues. CDR1 is MDHEN, CDR2 SYDVKM, per germline. V gave up 1 base and J gave up 3 bases, with 19 bases separating them. The CDR3, as DNA: TGTGCCAGCAGTTTATACCCTCAAATGAGCAGCCCCAATCAGCCCCAGCATTTT. Translation gives CASSLYPQMSSPNQPQHF. The full variable domain, with the rest looked up from reference TRBV28 and TRBJ1-5, is DVKVTQSSRYLVKRTGEKVFLECVQDMDHENMFWYRQDPGLGLRLIYFSYDVKMKEKGDIPEGYSVSREKKERFSLILESASTNQTSMYLCASSLYPQMSSPNQPQHFGDGTRLSIL.

V gene TRBV7-6 combines with J gene TRBJ2-1; D is perhaps TRBD2 (7 bases). The V gene's germline CDR1 is SGHVS and CDR2 FNYEAQ. The V end was cut by 5 bases, the J end by 8 bases, with 16 bases between. The CDR3 has 14 amino acids. CDR3 sequence reads: CASSLGGRRDEQFF. The CDR3, as DNA: TGTGCCAGCAGCCTGGGGGGGCGTAGGGATGAGCAGTTCTTC.

The V call is TRBV5-1, the J call TRBJ1-4; 11 nucleotides agree with TRBD1. The CDR3 totals 16 residues. V gave up 0 bases and J gave up 10 bases; unmatched junction bases: 8. Per the germline V gene, CDR1 is SGHRS and CDR2 is YFSETQ. The CDR3 sequence: CASSLGRTGGEAKLFF. The CDR3 DNA reads as TGCGCCAGCAGCTTGGGTCGGACAGGGGGCGAAGCAAAACTGTTTTTT. The variable domain in full, with the rest retrieved from reference TRBV5-1 and TRBJ1-4, is KAGVTQTPRYLIKTRGQQVTLSCSPISGHRSVSWYQQTPGQGLQFLFEYFSETQRNKGNFPGRFSGRQFSNSRSEMNVSTLELGDSALYLCASSLGRTGGEAKLFFGSGTQLSVL.

This chain uses TRBV11-2 with TRBJ2-2; perhaps TRBD1 as D (7 bases). Germline assignment: CDR1 SGHAT and CDR2 FQNNGV. Deletions cut 1 base from V and 3 bases from J, with 12 bases between. This CDR3 is 16 amino acids long. As DNA, the CDR3 is TGTGCCAGCAGCTTAGTGACAGGGACTGACACCGGGGAGCTGTTTTTT. Translated: CASSLVTGTDTGELFF. Variable domain in full (rest from reference TRBV11-2 and TRBJ2-2): EAGVAQSPRYKIIEKRQSVAFWCNPISGHATLYWYQQILGQGPKLLIQFQNNGVVDDSQLPKDRFSAERLKGVDSTLKIQPAKLEDSAVYLCASSLVTGTDTGELFFGEGSRLTVL.